This TCR beta chain was retrieved from a study of cytomegalovirus exposure and HLA in healthy donors. This PCR relied on a set of 60 Vbeta primers and 13 Jbeta primers. Clones were sequenced by immunoSEQ multiplex PCR, and TCRdb holds only the in-frame ones, with some missing. The table lists about 200,000 clones, roughly 13% of them singletons. Germline CDR1 and CDR2: LNHDA and SQIVND (reference sequence). The CDR3 contains 14 residues. V gave up 6 bases and J gave up 2 bases; unmatched junction bases: 3. This clone has ten or more counts. The chain links TRBV19 to TRBJ1-5, with 8 bases identical to TRBD1. The sample consisted of PBMCs. The clonotype comes from a man in his fifties or sixties in good health and CMV-seropositive. The CDR3 DNA sequence: TGTGCCAGTAGGTCGACAGGGGGCAATCAGCCCCAGCATTTT. Translating gives CASRSTGGNQPQHF. Full variable domain (rest looked up from reference TRBV19 and TRBJ1-5): DGGITQSPKYLFRKEGQNVTLSCEQNLNHDAMYWYRQDPGQGLRLIYYSQIVNDFQKGDIAEGYSVSREKKESFPLTVTSAQKNPTAFYLCASRSTGGNQPQHFGDGTRLSIL.